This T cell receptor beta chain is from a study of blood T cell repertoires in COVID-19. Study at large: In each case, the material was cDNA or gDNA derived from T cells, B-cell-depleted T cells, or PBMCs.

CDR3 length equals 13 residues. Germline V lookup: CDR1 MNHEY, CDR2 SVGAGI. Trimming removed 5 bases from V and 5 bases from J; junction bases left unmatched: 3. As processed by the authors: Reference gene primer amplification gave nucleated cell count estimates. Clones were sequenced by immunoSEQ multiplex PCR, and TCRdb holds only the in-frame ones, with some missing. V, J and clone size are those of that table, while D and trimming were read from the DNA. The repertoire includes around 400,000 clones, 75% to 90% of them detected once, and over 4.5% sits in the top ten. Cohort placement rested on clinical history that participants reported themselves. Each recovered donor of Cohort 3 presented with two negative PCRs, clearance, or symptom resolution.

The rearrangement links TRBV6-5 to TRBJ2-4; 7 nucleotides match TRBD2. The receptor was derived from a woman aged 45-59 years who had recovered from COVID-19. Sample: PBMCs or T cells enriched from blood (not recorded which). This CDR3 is CASSPGLENIQYF. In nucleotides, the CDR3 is TGTGCCAGCAGTCCTGGACTAGAAAACATTCAGTACTTC.